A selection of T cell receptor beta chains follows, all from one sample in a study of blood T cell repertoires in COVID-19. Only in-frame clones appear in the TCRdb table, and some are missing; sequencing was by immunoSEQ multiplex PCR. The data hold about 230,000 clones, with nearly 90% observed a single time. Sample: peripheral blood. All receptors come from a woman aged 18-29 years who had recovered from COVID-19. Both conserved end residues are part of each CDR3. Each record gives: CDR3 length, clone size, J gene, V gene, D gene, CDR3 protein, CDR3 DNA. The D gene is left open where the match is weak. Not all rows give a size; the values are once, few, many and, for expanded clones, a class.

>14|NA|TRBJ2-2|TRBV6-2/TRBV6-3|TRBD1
CASSPGQGTGELFF
TGTGCCAGCAGTCCGGGACAGGGTACCGGGGAGCTGTTTTTT
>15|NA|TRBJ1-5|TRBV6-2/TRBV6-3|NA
CASSYSSAGKGPQHF
TGTGCCAGCAGTTACTCGAGTGCCGGGAAGGGGCCCCAGCATTTT
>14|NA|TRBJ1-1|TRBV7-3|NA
CASSPYGGDTEAFF
TGTGCCAGCAGCCCCTATGGGGGGGACACTGAAGCTTTCTTT
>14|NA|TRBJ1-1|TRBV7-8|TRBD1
CASRAGTAHTEAFF
TGTGCCAGCAGGGCCGGGACAGCGCACACTGAAGCTTTCTTT
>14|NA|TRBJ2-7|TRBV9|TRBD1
CASSVGTGGEEQYF
TGTGCCAGCAGCGTCGGGACAGGGGGCGAAGAGCAGTACTTC
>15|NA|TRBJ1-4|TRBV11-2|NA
CASRYTTGTNEKLFF
TGTGCCAGCAGATACACCACAGGGACTAATGAAAAACTGTTTTTT
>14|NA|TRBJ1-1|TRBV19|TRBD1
CASSRTGANTEAFF
TGTGCCAGTAGTAGGACAGGAGCAAACACTGAAGCTTTCTTT
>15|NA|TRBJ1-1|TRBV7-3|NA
CASSLVGDIFTEAFF
TGTGCCAGCAGCTTAGTCGGGGACATTTTCACTGAAGCTTTCTTT
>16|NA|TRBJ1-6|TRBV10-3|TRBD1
CAISESSDRANSPLHF
TGTGCCATCAGTGAGTCGTCAGACAGGGCGAATTCACCCCTCCACTTT
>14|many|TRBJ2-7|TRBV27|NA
CASSLQGGFYEQYF
TGTGCCAGCAGTTTACAGGGGGGTTTCTACGAGCAGTACTTC
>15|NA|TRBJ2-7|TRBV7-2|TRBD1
CASSFRTGGDYEQYF
TGTGCCAGCAGCTTTAGGACAGGGGGCGACTACGAGCAGTACTTC
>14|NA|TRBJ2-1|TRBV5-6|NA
CASSAGTATNEQFF
TGTGCCAGCAGCGCCGGGACTGCGACCAATGAGCAGTTCTTC
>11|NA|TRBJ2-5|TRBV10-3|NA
CAISPGETQYF
TGTGCCATCAGTCCCGGTGAGACCCAGTACTTC
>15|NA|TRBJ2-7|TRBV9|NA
CASSVGGPGTYEQYF
TGTGCCAGCAGCGTAGGCGGGCCTGGCACCTACGAGCAGTACTTC
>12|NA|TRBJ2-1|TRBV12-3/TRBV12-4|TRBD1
CASSMDRGEQFF
TGTGCCAGCAGTATGGACAGGGGTGAGCAGTTCTTC
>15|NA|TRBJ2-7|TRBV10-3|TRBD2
CAIRDTSGDAYEQYF
TGTGCCATCCGAGACACTAGCGGGGACGCCTACGAGCAGTACTTC
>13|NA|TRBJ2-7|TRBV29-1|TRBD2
CSVGGLVSYEQYF
TGCAGCGTTGGCGGACTAGTTTCCTACGAGCAGTACTTC
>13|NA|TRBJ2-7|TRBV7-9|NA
CASSPRGSYEQYF
TGTGCCAGCAGCCCCAGGGGTTCCTACGAGCAGTACTTC
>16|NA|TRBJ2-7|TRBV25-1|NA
CASSEGPRENRDEQYF
TGTGCCAGCAGTGAAGGCCCGCGGGAGAACAGGGACGAGCAGTACTTC
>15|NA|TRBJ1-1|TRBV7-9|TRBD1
CASSLVTGLADEAFF
TGTGCCAGCAGCTTAGTGACAGGGCTAGCCGATGAAGCTTTCTTT
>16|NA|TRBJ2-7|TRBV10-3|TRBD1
CAISESRGIGVYEQYF
TGTGCCATCAGTGAGAGCAGGGGGATAGGAGTCTACGAGCAGTACTTC
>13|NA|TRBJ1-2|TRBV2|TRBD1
CASGRQGAGGYTF
TGTGCCAGCGGGCGACAGGGGGCGGGTGGCTACACCTTC
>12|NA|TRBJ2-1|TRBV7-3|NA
CASSSVYNEQFF
TGTGCCAGCAGCTCCGTCTACAATGAGCAGTTCTTC
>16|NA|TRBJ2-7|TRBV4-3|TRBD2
CASSQAPSGGDYEQYF
TGCGCCAGCAGCCAGGCACCTAGCGGGGGCGACTACGAGCAGTACTTC
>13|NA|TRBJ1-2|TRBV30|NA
CAWSVQQWDGYTF
TGTGCCTGGAGTGTACAGCAGTGGGATGGCTACACCTTC
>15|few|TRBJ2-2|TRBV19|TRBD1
CASNPGQGYTGELFF
TGTGCCAGTAATCCGGGACAGGGATACACCGGGGAGCTGTTTTTT
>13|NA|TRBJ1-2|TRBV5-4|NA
CASSSGVGYGYTF
TGTGCCAGCAGCTCAGGGGTAGGCTATGGCTACACCTTC
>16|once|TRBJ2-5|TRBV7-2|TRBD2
CASSLYRSGAGETQYF
TGTGCCAGCAGCTTATATCGAAGCGGAGCGGGGGAGACCCAGTACTTC
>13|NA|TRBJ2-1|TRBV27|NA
CASSLGLANEQFF
TGTGCCAGCAGTTTAGGGCTAGCAAATGAGCAGTTCTTC
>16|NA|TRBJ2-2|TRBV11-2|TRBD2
CASSFGLAENTGELFF
TGTGCCAGCAGCTTCGGACTAGCGGAAAACACCGGGGAGCTGTTTTTT
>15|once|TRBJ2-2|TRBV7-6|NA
CASSLEGRAVGELFF
TGTGCCAGCAGCTTAGAGGGCAGGGCCGTCGGGGAGCTGTTTTTT
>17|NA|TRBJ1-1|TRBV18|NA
CASSSGIRGVMNTEAFF
TGTGCCAGCTCATCCGGGATCCGGGGTGTCATGAACACTGAAGCTTTCTTT
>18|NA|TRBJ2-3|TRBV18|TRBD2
CASARIRQLGGSEDTQYF
TGTGCCAGCGCCCGAATACGGCAGCTGGGGGGGAGTGAAGATACGCAGTATTTT
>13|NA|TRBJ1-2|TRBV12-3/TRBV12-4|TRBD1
CASSSGGGYGYTF
TGTGCCAGCAGTTCAGGGGGCGGCTATGGCTACACCTTC
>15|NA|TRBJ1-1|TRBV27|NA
CASSLSSAGETEAFF
TGTGCCAGCAGTTTATCGTCCGCGGGTGAGACTGAAGCTTTCTTT
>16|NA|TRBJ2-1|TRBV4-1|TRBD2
CASSQEGTSGHPGQFF
TGCGCCAGCAGCCAAGAGGGGACTAGCGGGCACCCAGGGCAGTTCTTC
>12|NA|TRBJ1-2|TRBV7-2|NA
CASSLWAVGYTF
TGTGCCAGCTCCTTATGGGCAGTTGGCTACACCTTC
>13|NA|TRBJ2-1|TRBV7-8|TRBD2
CASSRTAGGEQFF
TGTGCCAGCAGCCGTACAGCGGGAGGAGAGCAGTTCTTC
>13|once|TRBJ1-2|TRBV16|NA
CASSQDSDYGYTF
TGTGCCAGCAGCCAAGACAGTGACTATGGCTACACCTTC
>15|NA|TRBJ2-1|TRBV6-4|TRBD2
CASSDLAGGHNEQFF
TGTGCCAGCAGTGACCTAGCGGGAGGCCACAATGAGCAGTTCTTC